These 29 T cell receptor beta chains were all obtained from the same sample, sequenced in a study of neoadjuvant anti-PD-1 for oral cavity cancer. Generated by immunoSEQ multiplex PCR, the TCRdb table keeps only in-frame clones and is missing some. This repertoire shows about 25,000 clones, around 26% found once; its top ten account for roughly 15%. The time point is: after neoadjuvant nivolumab, at surgical resection. The material was tumor tissue, obtained after nivolumab (anti-PD-1) treatment. The source of these receptors is a person between 35 and 79 years old with oral cavity squamous cell carcinoma.

This clone was seen only a few times. The CDR3: CASSPTSGVASYEQYF. CDR3 DNA: TGTGCCAGCAGCCCGACTAGCGGGGTGGCCTCCTACGAGCAGTACTTC. V gene TRBV5-4 combines with J gene TRBJ2-7, with TRBD2 matching over 11 bases. Looked up from germline, CDR1 is SGHNT and CDR2 is YYREEE (reference sequence). The trim removed 4 bases at V and 0 bases at J, leaving 6 bases unmatched. The CDR3 sequence is 16 residues long. Full variable domain (outside the CDR3, taken from reference TRBV5-4 and TRBJ2-7): ETGVTQSPTHLIKTRGQQVTLRCSSQSGHNTVSWYQQALGQGPQFIFQYYREEENGRGNFPPRFSGLQFPNYSSELNVNALELDDSALYLCASSPTSGVASYEQYFGPGTRLTVT.

This clone was observed a few times. The V gene is TRBV2, the J gene TRBJ2-5, with 13 bases aligning to TRBD2. The V gene's germline CDR1 is SNHLY and CDR2 FYNNEI. CDR3 size: 15 residues. After removal of 5 bases from V and 5 bases from J, the junction contained 5 bases not matched to a gene. The CDR3 region is CASSTSGGARETQYF. CDR3 in DNA: TGTGCCAGCAGTACTAGCGGGGGGGCCCGGGAGACCCAGTACTTC.

The V and J genes are TRBV6-6 and TRBJ2-1; no firm D call. This CDR3 region has 15 residues. Per the germline V gene, CDR1 is MNHNY and CDR2 is SVGAGI (reference sequence). Trimming removed 6 bases at V and 4 bases at J, with 16 bases between. CDR3 residues: CASSVSSPGYNEQFF. The CDR3 region has the DNA TGTGCCAGCAGCGTAAGCTCCCCCGGGTACAATGAGCAGTTCTTC.

The chain joins TRBV19 to TRBJ1-5; 7 nucleotides agree with TRBD1. This CDR3 spans 17 amino acids. The germline CDR1 and CDR2 sequences are LNHDA and SQIVND (reference sequence). V was pared by 2 bases and J by 0 bases, with 7 bases of the junction left unmatched. The CDR3 sequence is CASSIRDSTLSNQPQHF. The CDR3 coding sequence is TGTGCCAGTAGTATAAGGGACAGTACACTTAGCAATCAGCCCCAGCATTTT.

This clone has just a few counts. The chain couples TRBV7-2 to TRBJ1-5; TRBD1 is a possible D gene (5 bases). CDR1 and CDR2 from the germline V gene are SGHTA and FQGNSA. Trimming cost V 1 base and J 2 bases, with 18 bases left between them. This CDR3 region has 18 residues. The CDR3 bases are TGTGCCAGCAGCTTAGGGCCAGGGCCCCTATTAGGCAATCAGCCCCAGCATTTT. Its translation: CASSLGPGPLLGNQPQHF.

The chain has TRBV7-3 and TRBJ1-1, with D possibly being TRBD1 (6 bases). The germline gives CDR1 SGHTA, CDR2 FQGTGA. The CDR3 sequence is 13 residues long. V lost 5 bases and J 5 bases, leaving 12 bases between the germline ends. The CDR3 nucleotides read TGTGCCAGCAGCCGACAGGTCGGGACTGAAGCTTTCTTT. It codes for CASSRQVGTEAFF. The whole variable domain, remainder taken from reference TRBV7-3 and TRBJ1-1, is GAGVSQTPSNKVTEKGKYVELRCDPISGHTALYWYRQSLGQGPEFLIYFQGTGAADDSGLPNDRFFAVRPEGSVSTLKIQRTERGDSAVYLCASSRQVGTEAFFGQGTRLTVV.

This clone was seen at least ten times. The J gene is TRBJ1-1, the V gene TRBV10-3; TRBD1 is a possible D gene (6 bases). The germline V gene has CDR1 ENHRY and CDR2 SYGVKD. CDR3 length: 13 residues. V lost 11 bases, J lost 0 bases, and 13 bases lay in between. CDR3 residues: CASRQVMNTEAFF. CDR3 nucleotides: TGTGCCTCCAGACAGGTCATGAACACTGAAGCTTTCTTT.

This clone has just a few counts. The chain employs TRBV18 and TRBJ2-5, with D perhaps assigned TRBD1 or TRBD2 (5 bases each). Germline assignment: CDR1 KGHSH and CDR2 LQKENI. This CDR3 region has 14 residues. V was shortened by 3 bases and J by 0 bases, with 8 bases between the two germline ends. CDR3 nucleotide sequence: TGTGCCAGCTCACCTTGGGGGAACCAAGAGACCCAGTACTTC. Its protein product is CASSPWGNQETQYF. Complete variable domain (other parts from reference TRBV18 and TRBJ2-5): NAGVMQNPRHLVRRRGQEARLRCSPMKGHSHVYWYRQLPEEGLKFMVYLQKENIIDESGMPKERFSAEFPKEGPSILRIQQVVRGDSAAYFCASSPWGNQETQYFGPGTRLLVL.

This clone turned up a few times. CDR3 residues: CASTTGGAGTEAFF. The CDR3 region has the DNA TGCGCCAGCACCACAGGGGGCGCGGGCACTGAAGCTTTCTTT. The genes are TRBV5-1 and TRBJ1-1, with 9 bases identical to TRBD1. The CDR3 contains 14 residues. V shed 6 bases and J 4 bases; nucleotides not matched to a gene: 7. Germline CDR1 reads SGHRS; CDR2 reads YFSETQ.

The chain is built from TRBV16 and TRBJ2-1; D is unclear. Germline V lookup: CDR1 KGHSY, CDR2 FQNENV. The CDR3 has 12 residues. V lost 2 bases, J lost 5 bases, and 4 bases lay in between. This CDR3 reads CASSQGNNEQFF. DNA for the CDR3: TGTGCCAGCAGCCAAGGGAACAATGAGCAGTTCTTC.

This clone was seen a handful of times. This chain uses TRBV5-4 with TRBJ2-7; the D gene is possibly TRBD1 (6 bases). Trimming removed 3 bases at V and 2 bases at J, with 12 bases between. The CDR3 sequence is 14 residues long. Germline V gives CDR1 SGHNT, CDR2 YYREEE (reference sequence). The CDR3 spells CASSSQGAPYEQYF. CDR3 sequence (DNA): TGTGCCAGCAGCTCACAGGGAGCTCCCTACGAGCAGTACTTC.

The gene calls are TRBV9 and TRBJ1-1; 8 bases fit TRBD1. V trimming: 4 bases; J trimming: 8 bases; junction bases outside the gene matches: 10. The V gene's germline CDR1 is SGDLS and CDR2 YYNGEE. This CDR3 is built from 14 residues. The CDR3 here is CASSPSQGAWEAFF. The DNA for the CDR3 is TGTGCCAGCAGCCCTAGTCAGGGGGCATGGGAAGCTTTCTTT.

The chain joins TRBV7-2 to TRBJ2-2, with 12 nucleotides matching TRBD2. V lost 0 bases, J lost 5 bases, and 13 bases stayed unmatched. Germline values: CDR1 SGHTA, CDR2 FQGNSA. This CDR3 has 20 residues. The CDR3 sequence: CASSLASSPSSGRATGELFF. CDR3 bases: TGTGCCAGCAGCTTAGCATCATCACCGTCTAGCGGGAGGGCTACCGGGGAGCTGTTTTTT.

J is TRBJ2-5 and V is TRBV19, with TRBD1 identical over 7 bases. Germline CDR1 LNHDA, CDR2 SQIVND (reference sequence). The V segment lost 4 bases and the J segment 7 bases; nucleotides outside the gene matches: 9. This CDR3 is 14 amino acids long. The CDR3 DNA is TGTGCCAGTAGTACAACCAACAGGGGTGGGACCCAGTACTTC. Translation gives CASSTTNRGGTQYF.

This clone was counted between two and nine times. The rearrangement joins TRBV7-3 to TRBJ1-1; D uncertain. Germline CDR1 is SGHTA and CDR2 is FQGTGA. Trimming pared 4 bases from V and 3 bases from J, leaving 9 bases between. The CDR3 runs to 13 residues. CDR3 protein: CASSSRRDTEAFF. The CDR3 DNA follows: TGTGCCAGCAGCTCCAGACGGGACACTGAAGCTTTCTTT.

Only a few counts were recorded for this clone. The CDR3 DNA sequence: TGTGCCAGCAGCTCACGGACTAGCGGCAGGATGTACGAGCAGTACTTC. It is translated as CASSSRTSGRMYEQYF. This chain connects TRBV7-2 to TRBJ2-7, with TRBD2 matching over 10 bases. V lost 4 bases and J lost 4; bases outside the gene matches: 10. The CDR3 extends over 16 amino acids. CDR1 and CDR2 (germline): SGHTA, FQGNSA.

The chain combines TRBV5-1 with TRBJ1-2, with D maybe TRBD1 (6 bases). Germline-derived CDR1 and CDR2 are SGHRS and YFSETQ. The germline V and J ends were trimmed by 1 base and 3 bases, with 13 bases remaining between them. This CDR3 region has 15 residues. For the CDR3, the DNA is TGCGCCAGCAGCTTGAGGCCAGGGGAAGACTATGGCTACACCTTC. It translates to CASSLRPGEDYGYTF.

This chain joins TRBV6-6 and TRBJ2-7, with 7 bases fitting TRBD2. This CDR3 is 13 amino acids long. Germline V lookup: CDR1 MNHNY, CDR2 SVGAGI (reference sequence). V lost 10 bases and J lost 2; bases outside the gene matches: 8. The CDR3 nucleotides are TGTGCCACATGCCAGCGGGAAGCCTACGAGCAGTACTTC. Protein product: CATCQREAYEQYF.

The chain has TRBV10-3 and TRBJ2-1; perhaps TRBD1 as D (7 bases). Germline-derived CDR1 and CDR2 are ENHRY and SYGVKD. The germline V and J ends were trimmed by 6 bases and 7 bases, with 16 bases remaining between them. The CDR3 has 14 amino acids. The CDR3 nucleotides read TGTGCCATCAGATTAGGACAGGCGGGAAATGAGCAGTTCTTC. The encoded protein is CAIRLGQAGNEQFF.

The table lists this clone with a few counts. J is TRBJ2-7 and V is TRBV7-8; D might be TRBD2 (7 bases). V was clipped by 4 bases and J by 2 bases, with 12 bases between them. This CDR3 is built from 14 residues. Per germline, CDR1 SGHVS and CDR2 FQNEAQ. The CDR3 is CASSSRGDTYEQYF. DNA for the CDR3: TGTGCCAGCAGCTCTCGGGGGGACACCTACGAGCAGTACTTC.

The DNA for the CDR3 is TGCAGTGCAGAGCAAATCAATGAGCAGTTCTTC. This codes for CSAEQINEQFF. The chain couples TRBV20-1 to TRBJ2-1; the D is unclear. Trimming took 6 bases from V and 6 from J, leaving 9 bases between them. CDR3 length equals 11 residues. CDR1 and CDR2 (germline): DFQATT, SNEGSKA (reference sequence).

This clone was picked up a small number of times. The chain couples TRBV9 to TRBJ2-4; TRBD1 is a possible D gene (6 bases). V dropped 0 bases and J dropped 1 base, with 14 bases sitting between them. CDR1 is SGDLS and CDR2 is YYNGEE in the germline V gene. The CDR3 is 17 amino acids. The CDR3 protein is CASSVGRGYAAKNIQYF. In DNA, the CDR3 is TGTGCCAGCAGCGTAGGCAGGGGATATGCGGCCAAAAACATTCAGTACTTC.

V is TRBV5-4 and J is TRBJ1-1, with TRBD1 matching 11 bases. Germline values: CDR1 SGHNT, CDR2 YYREEE (reference sequence). The CDR3 is made up of 15 amino acids. J lost 5 bases, V lost 4 bases, and 7 bases had no gene match. CDR3 bases: TGTGCCAGCAGCCTGGACAGGGGGCTAGGTACTGAAGCTTTCTTT. Its protein product is CASSLDRGLGTEAFF.

J is TRBJ2-1 and V is TRBV7-9, with D hard to call. From germline, CDR1 is SEHNR and CDR2 FQNEAQ (reference sequence). This CDR3 comprises 14 residues. The V gene lost 3 bases and the J gene lost 13 bases, with 19 bases spanning the gap. The chain's CDR3 is CASSFTPPRVAQFF. The CDR3 nucleotides read TGTGCCAGCAGCTTTACCCCCCCCCGGGTAGCTCAGTTCTTC. Filled out from reference TRBV7-9 and TRBJ2-1, the complete variable domain reads DTGVSQNPRHKITKRGQNVTFRCDPISEHNRLYWYRQTLGQGPEFLTYFQNEAQLEKSRLLSDRFSAERPKGSFSTLEIQRTEQGDSAMYLCASSFTPPRVAQFFGPGTRLTVL.

This clone occurred a few times. The V and J genes are TRBV5-1 and TRBJ1-6; 10 bases line up with TRBD1. The CDR3 runs to 16 residues. V lost 2 bases and J lost 9; bases outside the gene matches: 8. Germline lookup yields CDR1 SGHRS and CDR2 YFSETQ. DNA for the CDR3: TGCGCCAGCAGCTTAGGCACGGGACAGGGGAGTTCACCCCTCCACTTT. Its translation: CASSLGTGQGSSPLHF.

This clone was picked up many times. The chain uses TRBV20-1 and TRBJ2-5; D tentatively reads TRBD1 or TRBD2 (5 bases each). Per germline, CDR1 DFQATT and CDR2 SNEGSKA (reference sequence). Trimming cost V 7 bases and J 4 bases, with 10 bases left between them. The CDR3 sequence is 11 residues long. CDR3 sequence (DNA): TGCAGTGTCGAGAGGGGAGAGACCCAGTACTTC. It yields the protein CSVERGETQYF.

The chain uses TRBV29-1 and TRBJ1-5; D is possibly TRBD1 (6 bases). CDR1 is SQVTM, CDR2 ANQGSEA, per germline. V was shortened by 7 bases and J by 7 bases, with 17 bases between the two germline ends. This CDR3 spans 13 amino acids. Here the CDR3 DNA reads TGCAGCGCTTCTGGGGGGCTTGGACAGCCCCAGCATTTT. This gives the protein CSASGGLGQPQHF.

The CDR3 DNA is TGTGCCAGCAGCGTAGCTACTTTTGTGTATGGGAGGAAAGATACGCAGTATTTT. Translating it yields CASSVATFVYGRKDTQYF. This chain joins TRBV9 and TRBJ2-3, with a weak D call TRBD2 (6 bases). The germline gives CDR1 SGDLS, CDR2 YYNGEE. This CDR3 has 18 amino acids. The V end was cut by 0 bases, the J end by 5 bases, with 22 bases between. The whole variable domain, remainder taken from reference TRBV9 and TRBJ2-3, is DSGVTQTPKHLITATGQRVTLRCSPRSGDLSVYWYQQSLDQGLQFLIQYYNGEERAKGNILERFSAQQFPDLHSELNLSSLELGDSALYFCASSVATFVYGRKDTQYFGPGTRLTVL.

The chain uses TRBV5-4 and TRBJ2-1, with 8 bases fitting TRBD2. The CDR3 sequence is 15 residues long. Germline lookup yields CDR1 SGHNT and CDR2 YYREEE (reference sequence). Losses at the gene ends were 4 bases for V and 3 bases for J; bases not matched to a gene: 6. The CDR3 bases are TGTGCCAGCAGCCGGGAACTAGCGGTCTACAATGAGCAGTTCTTC. Protein: CASSRELAVYNEQFF.